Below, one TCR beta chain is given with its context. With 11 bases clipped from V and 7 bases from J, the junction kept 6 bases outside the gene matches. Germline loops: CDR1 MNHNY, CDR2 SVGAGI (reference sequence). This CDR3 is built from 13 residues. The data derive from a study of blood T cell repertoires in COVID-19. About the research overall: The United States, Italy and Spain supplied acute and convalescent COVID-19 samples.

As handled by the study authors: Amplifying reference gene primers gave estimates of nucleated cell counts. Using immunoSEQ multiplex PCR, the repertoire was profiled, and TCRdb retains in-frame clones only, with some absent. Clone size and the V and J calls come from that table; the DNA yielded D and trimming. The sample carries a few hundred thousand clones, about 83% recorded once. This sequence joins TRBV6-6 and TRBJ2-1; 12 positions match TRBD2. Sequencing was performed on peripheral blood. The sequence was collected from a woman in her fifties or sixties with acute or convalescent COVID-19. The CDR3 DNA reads TGTGCCGGCCAGACTAGCGGGAGTAATGAGCAGTTCTTC. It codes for CAGQTSGSNEQFF.